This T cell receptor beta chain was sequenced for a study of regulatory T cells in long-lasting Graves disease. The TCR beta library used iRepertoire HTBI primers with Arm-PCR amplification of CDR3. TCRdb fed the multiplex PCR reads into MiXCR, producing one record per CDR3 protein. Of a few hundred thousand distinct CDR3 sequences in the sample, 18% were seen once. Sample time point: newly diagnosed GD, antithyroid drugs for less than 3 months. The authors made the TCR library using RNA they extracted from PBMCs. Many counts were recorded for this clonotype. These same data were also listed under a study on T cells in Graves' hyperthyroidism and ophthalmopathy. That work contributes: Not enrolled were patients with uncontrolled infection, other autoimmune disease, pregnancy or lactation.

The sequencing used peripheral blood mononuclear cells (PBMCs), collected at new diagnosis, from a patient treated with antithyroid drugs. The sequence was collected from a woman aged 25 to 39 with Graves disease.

The DNA of the CDR3 is TGTGCCAGCAGTGAAGTATTGGGGCCGGCGGGAGCTTTCTTT. Its translation is CASSEVLGPAGAFF. V gene TRBV6-1 combines with J gene TRBJ1-1, with a weak D call TRBD1 (5 bases). This CDR3 is built from 14 residues. Trimming removed 1 base from V and 10 bases from J, with 16 bases in between. Germline V CDR1 and CDR2: MNHNS, SASEGT.